This T cell receptor beta chain was documented in a study of identical twins. Points from the study as a whole: Beta clonotypes that were abundant in cord blood contained fewer insertions, a pattern absent from memory repertoires. Potential partial confounding of zero-insertion analyses by invariant MAIT and iNKT cells was noted.

This clonotype has at least ten counts. Its target is not known. TCRdb re-derived calls from the 5' RACE reads in MiXCR, one entry per CDR3 protein. The sample includes 500,000 to 650,000 distinct CDR3 sequences, roughly 7.2% of them seen just once. The germline CDR1 and CDR2 sequences are DFQATT and SNEGSKA (reference sequence). The CDR3 is 11 amino acids. These data also featured in a second study, about yellow fever vaccine responses in identical twins.

The chain joins TRBV20-1 to TRBJ2-7; D not resolved. Sequencing was carried out using PBMCs. The sequence came from a young woman in good health. The CDR3 DNA reads TGCAGTGCTAGAGATATCAGCAAGAGAGGCGTC. Translation: CSARDISKRGV.